The T cell receptor beta chain described here comes from a study of cytomegalovirus exposure and HLA in healthy donors (dated by TCRdb to about 2017). A note on the overall study: An earlier analysis of 587 of the donors reported around 280 Gb of sequence data and 117 million unique TCR beta sequences obtained from 150 million to 200 million T cells. An early release that covered about 640 HLA-typed donors contained approximately 300 gigabases of sequencing data and 65 million to 100 million unique TCR sequences. Of the 300 to 500 genotyped donors, less than 85% were placed in the genetic ancestry cluster associated with self-reported Caucasian donors. The study was designed to test whether signatures of past pathogen exposure could be identified by cataloging public T cell receptors. The T cell repertoires of about 700 subjects were profiled by immunosequencing and related to cytomegalovirus serostatus. In addition to the first cohort of approximately 650 subjects, a separate validation cohort of approximately 110 different subjects was used. High-throughput TCR immunosequencing, statistical association of individual TCRs with disease status, and machine learning were combined to predict cytomegalovirus infection status. In a later analysis, previously published TCR beta repertoires from 666 donors were re-analyzed and high-resolution HLA genotyping was added so that TCR occurrence patterns could be studied. The later analysis used no new phenotypic data to find candidate immune exposures, relying instead on TCR beta sequences and their occurrence across donors. In an earlier analysis of 587 of the donors, high-throughput TCR beta sequencing was used to judge whether each TCR beta V gene segment behaved as functional or pseudogenic. Donor age, sex, ethnicity and CMV serostatus were compiled alongside the repertoire data. In a later genetic analysis, genome-wide SNP genotypes for 398 of the 666 donors were used, and that subset was treated as a discovery cohort. All discovery cohort repertoires had been generated on a single sequencing platform. Both class I and class II loci were covered by HLA typing, at four-digit resolution. The number of typed donors differed by locus: about 620-640 for A, B, C, DRB1 and DQB1; approximately 540 for DQA1; some 610 for DPA1; and around 490 for DPB1. Five DR-DQ haplotypes were treated as single units for association and clustering because of strong linkage in the cohort. Among 398 genotyped donors of the cohort, an average of 235,054 unique TCR beta nucleotide sequences were sequenced per donor, roughly 18% of them non-productive.

Including cysteine and phenylalanine, the CDR3 has 15 amino acids. Only the CDR3 DNA is retained, 45 bases long and in frame from the first base. As encoded in the germline V gene, CDR1 is MDHEN while CDR2 is SYDVKM. After removal of 5 bases from V and 3 bases from J, the junction retains 5 bases not matched to a gene. Study-wide conclusions, independent of this receptor: According to a later analysis, parvovirus B19, influenza, CMV and Epstein-Barr virus appeared linked to several top co-occurrence clusters. Linkage disequilibrium might explain the correlated functional status among segregating V segments, but an unknown experimental factor could not be excluded. According to a later analysis, most CMV-associated TCR beta chains appeared to be HLA-restricted, and the HLA associations seemed to be driven largely by CMV exposure. When HLA alleles, especially DR and DQ, strongly co-occurred, attributing TCR associations to individual alleles was difficult. In a later genetic analysis, a missense DCLRE1C variant was associated with V-gene and J-gene trimming of TCR beta chains, and the association was replicated in an independent cohort. The authors suggested that the approach could potentially be extended to other disease states and immunological phenotypes. While some public TCRs were present in many individuals, most TCR sequences turned up only very rarely across donors. In vitro tests confirmed that a few of the cytomegalovirus-associated TCR beta chains recognize cytomegalovirus antigens. A further reported finding was that TCR beta sequences accurately predicted the HLA-A and HLA-B alleles for most subjects in the first cohort. Cytomegalovirus status was reported to be diagnosed by the classifier with high specificity and sensitivity in both the original and validation cohorts. In an earlier analysis of about 600 of the donors, most TCR beta V segments appeared in productive rearrangements about 87% or about 30% of the time, broadly matching IMGT annotations. A cluster of highly shared sequence variants was judged likely to represent a technical artifact of the sequencing pipeline. Only TCR beta chains were sequenced in this cohort, and the absence of alpha or paired-chain data limited detectable features. In a later genetic analysis, fewer N-insertions in productive TCRs were reported among donors in an Asian-associated ancestry cluster than the roughly 700-donor mean. A later analysis associated approximately 17,000 TCR beta sequences with specific HLA alleles at a false discovery rate of 0.05. In the study, some 160 TCR beta chains were listed as associated with cytomegalovirus. Because counts were too low, under 20 rarely observed V segments, including chromosome 9 orphons, were left out of the earlier analysis of roughly 600 of the donors. Some IMGT-functional V segments, including TRBV6-2 and TRBV6-3, could not be told apart with the 87-base-pair reads, so those segments were excluded. According to a later analysis, TCR association rates differed among HLA loci, with DRB1 alleles showing the most associated TCRs and HLA-C alleles showing the fewest. In a later analysis, HLA-associated TCR beta chains were found to be more clonally expanded and to have lower generation probabilities than equally common non-associated chains. CMV serostatus was the only immune exposure information available for the cohort. Sequencing depth was assumed to be roughly uniform across donors in the presence/absence analyses, though that assumption may not hold. Because some donors lacked HLA typing at each locus, the association tests relied only on the typed subset.

A word on this clone: It lacks a known antigen. No per-base quality is available; no much larger clone lies one base away.

Libraries were prepared through the immunoSEQ multiplex PCR assay. For the multiplex PCR, a mixture combining 60 forward primers for TCR Vbeta segments and 13 reverse primers for TCR Jbeta segments was used. A multiplex PCR assay on genomic DNA amplified the CDR3 region of rearranged TCR beta genes. The Illumina HiSeq System was used to sequence the amplified TCR beta libraries as 87-base-pair reads. Per the source publication's procedure: In a later analysis, tens of millions of unique TCR beta chains were counted across the 650 to 700 repertoires, and roughly 10 million of these chains were shared by at least two donors. Raw reads were error-corrected and collapsed into unique sequences by a nearest-neighbor algorithm in which closely related sequences were merged to remove PCR and sequencing errors. To assign V, D and J gene segments, CDR3 sequences were aligned to IMGT reference sequences. Each retained sequence needed at least a six-nucleotide match to both a V gene segment and a J gene segment. Rearrangements were classified as productive when the CDR3 lacked stop codons and remained in frame with V and J, and all other rearrangements were classified as non-productive. CDR3 was defined by IMGT convention, running from the second conserved V-encoded cysteine to the conserved J-encoded phenylalanine. Sequences without an unambiguous match to a single V gene segment were excluded from the earlier analysis of about 630 of the donors. An earlier analysis of a few hundred of the donors classified V segments as functional when productive rearrangements were above 56.7% and as segregating when the standard deviation between donors was above 5%. A statistical classification framework was built to diagnose cytomegalovirus status from the catalog of TCR beta chain sequences. In a later analysis, V and J genes were assigned by comparing TCR nucleotide sequences against IMGT/GENE-DB human TR gene sequences. The TCRdist pipeline was used in a later analysis to assign CDR3 sequences and most-parsimonious VDJ recombination scenarios. In a later analysis, every TCR beta chain was defined by the combination of its CDR3 amino acid sequence and its V-gene family, and reads without a unique V-gene family were dropped. To address suspected cross-contamination and a sequencing artifact, a later analysis removed 550 to 750 highly shared, low-generation-probability nucleotide sequences. For each public chain, a later analysis derived a clonal expansion index from normalized ranks of inferred template counts within each repertoire. Generation probabilities in a later analysis came from a VDJ recombination model fitted to out-of-frame rearrangements, and those results were checked against IGoR. Hypergeometric tests were used in a later analysis to score TCR-TCR, TCR-HLA and TCR-CMV co-occurrence, with a repertoire-size bias correction applied to the TCR pairs. False discovery rates were estimated in a later analysis by permuting HLA or CMV assignments 20 times. In a later analysis, co-occurring TCRs were grouped with DBSCAN, and TCRdist sequence similarity was added when clustering was performed within HLA-allele-positive subsets. For co-occurrence clustering, repertoires with fewer than 30,000 or more than 120,000 public chains were excluded, along with five repertoires with anomalous nucleotide sharing. The clones in this table, taken by TCRdb from immuneACCESS, are in-frame only. Not every clone is retained; where verified, under half of the shortfall comes from an unresolved V gene, and the cause of the rest is unknown. V and J calls and clone size are copied from that table; D and trimming were computed from the DNA. The sample table holds over 150,000 clones, of which over 75% were seen once. Clones ranked in the top ten supply roughly 5.5% of the sample.

The cohort comprised hundreds of healthy bone marrow donors. At the time of sampling, every cohort member was nominally healthy, though immune exposures that went unrecorded were likely present. The donor tested CMV seropositive, placing the donor among the 250 to 350 seropositive members of the cohort. A peripheral blood sample was provided by each donor, and peripheral blood mononuclear cells were used for TCR beta sequencing. Genomic DNA was extracted from the blood cell samples with the Qiagen DNeasy Blood Extraction Kit. What was sequenced was PBMCs. The chain is assembled from TRBV28 and TRBJ2-2, with TRBD1 identical over 8 junction bases. The clonotype was recovered from a woman in her thirties or forties in good health and CMV-seropositive. Read as DNA, the sequence is TGTGCCAGCAGTAGGGACAGGTCGTACACCGGGGAGCTGTTTTTT. This is translated as CASSRDRSYTGELFF.